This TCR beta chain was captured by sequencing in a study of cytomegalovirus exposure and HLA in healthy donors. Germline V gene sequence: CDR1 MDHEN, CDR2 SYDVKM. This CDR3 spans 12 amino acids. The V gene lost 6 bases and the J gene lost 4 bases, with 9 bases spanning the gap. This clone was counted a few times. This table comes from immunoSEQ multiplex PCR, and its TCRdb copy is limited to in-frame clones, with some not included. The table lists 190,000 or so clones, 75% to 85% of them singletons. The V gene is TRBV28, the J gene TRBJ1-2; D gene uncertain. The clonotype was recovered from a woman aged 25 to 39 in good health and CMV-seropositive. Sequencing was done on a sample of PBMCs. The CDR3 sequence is CASSPQFYGYTF. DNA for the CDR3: TGTGCCAGCAGCCCTCAGTTCTATGGCTACACCTTC.